The 3 T cell receptor beta chains below were found in one sample sequenced in a study of blood T cell repertoires in COVID-19. The assay was immunoSEQ multiplex PCR, and TCRdb's table has in-frame clones only and misses some. The sample has about 320,000 clones; around 88% are singletons. Specimen: peripheral blood. The receptors were gathered from a woman aged 50 to 65 with acute or convalescent COVID-19.

This clone was observed a single time. This chain joins TRBV7-2 and TRBJ2-7; D remains ambiguous. Per germline, CDR1 SGHTA and CDR2 FQGNSA. Trimming left V 1 base short and J 3 bases short, with 10 bases between. The CDR3 length is 14 residues. The DNA of the CDR3 is TGTGCCAGCAGCTTAGGCAGGCAAATCTACGAGCAGTACTTC. As protein: CASSLGRQIYEQYF.

CDR3 in amino acids: CASSEVAGKPSNYGYTF. The DNA for the CDR3 is TGCGCCAGCAGTGAGGTGGCAGGAAAGCCCTCTAACTATGGCTACACCTTC. The rearrangement links TRBV10-1 to TRBJ1-2, with D hard to call. The V end was cut by 2 bases, the J end by 0 bases, with 16 bases between. CDR3 size: 17 residues. CDR1 is WNHNN and CDR2 is SYGVQD in the germline V gene (reference sequence).

This chain connects TRBV30 to TRBJ2-5; D might be TRBD2 (5 bases). Germline loops: CDR1 GTSNPN, CDR2 SVGIG (reference sequence). This CDR3 is built from 16 residues. V was clipped by 0 bases and J by 4 bases, with 18 bases between them. The CDR3 DNA follows: TGTGCCTGGAGTGTAGGCCTTAGCGTTATGGGAGAGACCCAGTACTTC. Its protein is CAWSVGLSVMGETQYF.